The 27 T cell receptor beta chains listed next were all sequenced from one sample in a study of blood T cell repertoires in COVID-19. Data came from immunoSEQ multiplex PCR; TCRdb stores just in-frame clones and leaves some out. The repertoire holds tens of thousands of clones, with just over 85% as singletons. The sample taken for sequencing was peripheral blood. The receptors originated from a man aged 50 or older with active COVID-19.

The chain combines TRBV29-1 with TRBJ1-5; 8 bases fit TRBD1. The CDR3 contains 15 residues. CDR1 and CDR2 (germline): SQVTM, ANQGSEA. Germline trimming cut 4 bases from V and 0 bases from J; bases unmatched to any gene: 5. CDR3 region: CSVGMTGDSNQPQHF. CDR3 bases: TGCAGCGTTGGGATGACAGGGGATAGCAATCAGCCCCAGCATTTT.

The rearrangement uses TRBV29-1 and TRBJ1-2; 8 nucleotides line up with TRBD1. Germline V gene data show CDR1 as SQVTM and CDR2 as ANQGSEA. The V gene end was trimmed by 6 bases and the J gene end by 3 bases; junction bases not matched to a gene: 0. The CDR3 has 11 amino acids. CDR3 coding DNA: TGCAGCGTGGACAGGGACTATGGCTACACCTTC. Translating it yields CSVDRDYGYTF.

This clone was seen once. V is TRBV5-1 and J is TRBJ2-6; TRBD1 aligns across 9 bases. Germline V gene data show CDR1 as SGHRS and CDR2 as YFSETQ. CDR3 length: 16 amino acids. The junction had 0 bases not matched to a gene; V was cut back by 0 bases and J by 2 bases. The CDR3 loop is CASSLDRGPGANVLTF. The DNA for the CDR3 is TGCGCCAGCAGCTTGGACAGGGGGCCTGGGGCCAACGTCCTGACTTTC.

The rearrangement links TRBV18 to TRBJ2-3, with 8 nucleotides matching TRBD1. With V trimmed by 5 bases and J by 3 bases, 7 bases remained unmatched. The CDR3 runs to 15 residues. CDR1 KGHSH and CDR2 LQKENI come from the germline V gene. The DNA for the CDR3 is TGTGCCAGCTCAGCCTACAGGGGGAGAACAGATACGCAGTATTTT. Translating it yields CASSAYRGRTDTQYF.

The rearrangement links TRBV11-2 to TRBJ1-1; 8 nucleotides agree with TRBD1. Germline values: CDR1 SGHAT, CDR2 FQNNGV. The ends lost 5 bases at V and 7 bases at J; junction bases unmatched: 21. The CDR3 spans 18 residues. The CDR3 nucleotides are TGTGCCAGCAGCCGTATCCATCTGACAGGGGCAGGGGTAGGTGAAGCTTTCTTT. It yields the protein CASSRIHLTGAGVGEAFF.

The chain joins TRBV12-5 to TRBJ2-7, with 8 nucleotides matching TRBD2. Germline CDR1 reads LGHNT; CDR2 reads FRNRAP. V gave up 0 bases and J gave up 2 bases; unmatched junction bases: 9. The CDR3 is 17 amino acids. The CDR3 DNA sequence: TGTGCTAGTGGTTTGGTCTCTACTAGCGGAGCCGCCTACGAGCAGTACGTC. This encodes CASGLVSTSGAAYEQYV.

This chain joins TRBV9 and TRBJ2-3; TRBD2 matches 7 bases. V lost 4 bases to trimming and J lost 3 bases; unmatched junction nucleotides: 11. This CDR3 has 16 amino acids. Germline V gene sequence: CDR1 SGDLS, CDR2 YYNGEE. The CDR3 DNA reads TGTGCCAGCAGCCCCTCCGGACTAGGAAGGACAGATACGCAGTATTTT. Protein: CASSPSGLGRTDTQYF.

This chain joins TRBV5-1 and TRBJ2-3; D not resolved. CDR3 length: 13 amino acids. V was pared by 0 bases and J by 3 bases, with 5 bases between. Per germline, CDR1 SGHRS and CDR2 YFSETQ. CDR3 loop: CASSLGETDTQYF. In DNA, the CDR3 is TGCGCCAGCAGCTTGGGAGAAACAGATACGCAGTATTTT.

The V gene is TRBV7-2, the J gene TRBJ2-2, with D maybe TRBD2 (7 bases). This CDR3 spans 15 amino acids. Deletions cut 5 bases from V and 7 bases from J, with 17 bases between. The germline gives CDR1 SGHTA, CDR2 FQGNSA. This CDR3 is CASSPLGGLGGELFF. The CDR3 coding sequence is TGTGCCAGCAGCCCCTTGGGGGGGCTGGGCGGGGAGCTGTTTTTT. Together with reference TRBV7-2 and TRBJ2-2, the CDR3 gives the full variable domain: GAGVSQSPSNKVTEKGKDVELRCDPISGHTALYWYRQSLGQGLEFLIYFQGNSAPDKSGLPSDRFSAERTGGSVSTLTIQRTQQEDSAVYLCASSPLGGLGGELFFGEGSRLTVL.

In nucleotides, the CDR3 is TGTGCCAGCAGCGCTAGGACAGGGTCGGTCGGCAAAAACATTCAGTACTTC. The encoded protein is CASSARTGSVGKNIQYF. The chain couples TRBV5-8 to TRBJ2-4, with 8 nucleotides matching TRBD1. CDR3 length equals 17 residues. Germline V gives CDR1 SGHTS, CDR2 YDEGEE. J was trimmed by 3 bases and V by 4 bases; bases with no gene match: 12.

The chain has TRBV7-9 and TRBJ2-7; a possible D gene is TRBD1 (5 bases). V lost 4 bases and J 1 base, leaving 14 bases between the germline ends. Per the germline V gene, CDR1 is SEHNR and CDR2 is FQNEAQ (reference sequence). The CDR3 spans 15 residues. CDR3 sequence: CASSSGREKSYEQYF. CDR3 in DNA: TGTGCCAGCAGCTCGGGCAGGGAAAAGTCCTACGAGCAGTACTTC.

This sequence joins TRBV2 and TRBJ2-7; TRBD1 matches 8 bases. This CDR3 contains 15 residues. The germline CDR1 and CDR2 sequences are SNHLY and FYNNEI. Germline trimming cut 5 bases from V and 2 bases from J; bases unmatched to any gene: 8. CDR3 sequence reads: CASSKETGATYEQYF. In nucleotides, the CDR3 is TGTGCCAGCAGTAAGGAGACAGGGGCCACCTACGAGCAGTACTTC.

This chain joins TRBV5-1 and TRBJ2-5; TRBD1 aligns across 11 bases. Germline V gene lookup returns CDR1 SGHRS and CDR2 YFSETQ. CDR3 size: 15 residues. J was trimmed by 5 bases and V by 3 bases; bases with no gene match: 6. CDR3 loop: CASSSGQGAGETQYF. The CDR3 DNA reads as TGCGCCAGCAGCTCAGGACAGGGGGCAGGGGAGACCCAGTACTTC.

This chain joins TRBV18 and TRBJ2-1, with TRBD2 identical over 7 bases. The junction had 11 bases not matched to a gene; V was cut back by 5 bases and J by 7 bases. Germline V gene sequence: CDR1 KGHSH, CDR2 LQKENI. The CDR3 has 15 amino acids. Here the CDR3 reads CASSGLAAPLNEQFF. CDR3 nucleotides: TGTGCCAGCTCAGGGCTAGCGGCGCCTTTAAATGAGCAGTTCTTC.

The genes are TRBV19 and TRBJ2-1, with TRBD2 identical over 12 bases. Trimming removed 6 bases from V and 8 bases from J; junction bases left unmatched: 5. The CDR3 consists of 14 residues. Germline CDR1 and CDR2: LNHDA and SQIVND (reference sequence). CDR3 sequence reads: CASSGLAGWDEQFF. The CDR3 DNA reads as TGTGCCAGTAGCGGACTAGCGGGGTGGGATGAGCAGTTCTTC.

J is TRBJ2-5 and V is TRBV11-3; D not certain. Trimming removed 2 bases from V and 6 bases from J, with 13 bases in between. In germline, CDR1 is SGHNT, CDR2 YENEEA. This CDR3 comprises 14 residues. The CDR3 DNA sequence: TGTGCCAGCAGCTTATTACGTACACAACAGACCCAGTACTTC. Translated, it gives CASSLLRTQQTQYF.

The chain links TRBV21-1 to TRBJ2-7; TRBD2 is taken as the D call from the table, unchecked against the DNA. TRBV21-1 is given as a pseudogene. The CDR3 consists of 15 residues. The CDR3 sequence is CASSRGLAGPYEQYV. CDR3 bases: TGTGCCAGCAGCAGGGGGCTAGCGGGACCCTACGAGCAGTACGTC.

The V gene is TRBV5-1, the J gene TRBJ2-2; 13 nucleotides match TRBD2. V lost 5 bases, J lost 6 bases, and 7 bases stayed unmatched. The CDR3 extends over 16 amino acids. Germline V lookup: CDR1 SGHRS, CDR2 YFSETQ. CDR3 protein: CASRDTGLAGSGELFF. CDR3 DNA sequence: TGCGCCAGCAGAGATACGGGACTAGCGGGGTCCGGGGAGCTGTTTTTT.

The CDR3 here is CASSSTSYNEQFF. As DNA, the CDR3 is TGTGCCAGCAGCTCCACTAGCTACAATGAGCAGTTCTTC. The rearrangement uses TRBV14 and TRBJ2-1, with D perhaps matching TRBD2 (5 bases). Trimming pared 5 bases from V and 3 bases from J, leaving 8 bases between. Germline-derived CDR1 and CDR2 are SGHDN and FVKESK. This CDR3 has 13 residues. Looking up the rest from reference TRBV14 and TRBJ2-1 gives the full variable domain: EAGVTQFPSHSVIEKGQTVTLRCDPISGHDNLYWYRRVMGKEIKFLLHFVKESKQDESGMPNNRFLAERTGGTYSTLKVQPAELEDSGVYFCASSSTSYNEQFFGPGTRLTVL.

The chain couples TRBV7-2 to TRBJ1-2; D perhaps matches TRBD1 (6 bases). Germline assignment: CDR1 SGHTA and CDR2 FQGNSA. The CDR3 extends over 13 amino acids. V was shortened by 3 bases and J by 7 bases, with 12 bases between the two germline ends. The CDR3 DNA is TGTGCCAGCAGCTTGGACAGTCGGATTGGCTACACCTTC. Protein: CASSLDSRIGYTF.

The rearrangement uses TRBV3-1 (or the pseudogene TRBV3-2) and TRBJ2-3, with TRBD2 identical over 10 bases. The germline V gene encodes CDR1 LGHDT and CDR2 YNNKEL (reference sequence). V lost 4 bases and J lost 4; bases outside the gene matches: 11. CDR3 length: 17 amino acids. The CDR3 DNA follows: TGTGCCAGCAGCCGGAGGACTAGAGCGGGGGGGCCAGATACGCAGTATTTT. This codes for CASSRRTRAGGPDTQYF.

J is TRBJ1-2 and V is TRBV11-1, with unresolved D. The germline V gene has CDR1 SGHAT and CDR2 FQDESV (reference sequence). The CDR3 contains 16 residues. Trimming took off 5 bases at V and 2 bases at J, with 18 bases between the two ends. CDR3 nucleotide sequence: TGTGCCAGCAGCCAGTCGGGAGCGCAGGCCAACTATGGCTACACCTTC. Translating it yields CASSQSGAQANYGYTF.

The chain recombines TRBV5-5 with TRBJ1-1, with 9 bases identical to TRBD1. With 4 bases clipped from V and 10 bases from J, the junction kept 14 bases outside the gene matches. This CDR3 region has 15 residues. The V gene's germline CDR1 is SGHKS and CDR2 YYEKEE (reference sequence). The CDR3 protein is CASSPQTPGQGGAFF. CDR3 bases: TGTGCCAGCAGCCCACAAACTCCGGGACAGGGAGGAGCTTTCTTT.

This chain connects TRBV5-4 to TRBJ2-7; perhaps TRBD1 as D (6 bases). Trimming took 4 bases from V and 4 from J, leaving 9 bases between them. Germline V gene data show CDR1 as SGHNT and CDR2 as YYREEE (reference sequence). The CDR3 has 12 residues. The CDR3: CASSLGQYEQYF. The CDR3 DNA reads TGTGCCAGCAGCCTGGGACAATACGAGCAGTACTTC.

CDR3 loop: CASSEYLVPSPLHF. CDR3 sequence (DNA): TGTGCCAGCAGTGAATATCTCGTCCCTTCACCCCTCCACTTT. The chain uses TRBV25-1 and TRBJ1-6, with D unresolved. Germline CDR1 reads MGHDK; CDR2 reads SYGVNS. The V end lost 0 bases, the J end lost 9 bases, and 9 bases lay between the germline ends. The CDR3 contains 14 residues.

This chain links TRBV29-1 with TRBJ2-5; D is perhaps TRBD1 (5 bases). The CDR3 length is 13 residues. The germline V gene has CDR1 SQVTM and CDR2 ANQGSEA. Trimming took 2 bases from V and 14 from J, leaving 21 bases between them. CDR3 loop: CSVEFSSLGAAYF. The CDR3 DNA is TGCAGCGTTGAATTTAGTAGCTTAGGGGCCGCTTACTTC.

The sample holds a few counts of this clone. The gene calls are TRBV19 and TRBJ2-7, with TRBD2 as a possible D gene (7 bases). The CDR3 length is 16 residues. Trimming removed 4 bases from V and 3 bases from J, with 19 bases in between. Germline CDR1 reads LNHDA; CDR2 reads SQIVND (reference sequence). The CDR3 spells CASSTAPRGPVYEQYF. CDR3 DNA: TGTGCCAGTAGTACGGCCCCGCGGGGGCCGGTCTACGAGCAGTACTTC. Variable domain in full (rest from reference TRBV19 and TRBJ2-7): DGGITQSPKYLFRKEGQNVTLSCEQNLNHDAMYWYRQDPGQGLRLIYYSQIVNDFQKGDIAEGYSVSREKKESFPLTVTSAQKNPTAFYLCASSTAPRGPVYEQYFGPGTRLTVT.